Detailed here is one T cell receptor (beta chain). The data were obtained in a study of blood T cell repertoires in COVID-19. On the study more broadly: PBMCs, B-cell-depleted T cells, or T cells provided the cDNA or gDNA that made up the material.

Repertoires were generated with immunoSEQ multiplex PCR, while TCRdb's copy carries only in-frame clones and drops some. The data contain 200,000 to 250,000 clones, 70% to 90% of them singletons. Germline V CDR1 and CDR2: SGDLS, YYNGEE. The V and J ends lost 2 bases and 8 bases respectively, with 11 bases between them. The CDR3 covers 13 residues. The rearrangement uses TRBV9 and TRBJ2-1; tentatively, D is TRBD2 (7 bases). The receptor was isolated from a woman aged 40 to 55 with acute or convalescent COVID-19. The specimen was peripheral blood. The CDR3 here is CASSVGGGYEQFF. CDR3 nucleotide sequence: TGTGCCAGCAGCGTCGGCGGGGGCTATGAGCAGTTCTTC.